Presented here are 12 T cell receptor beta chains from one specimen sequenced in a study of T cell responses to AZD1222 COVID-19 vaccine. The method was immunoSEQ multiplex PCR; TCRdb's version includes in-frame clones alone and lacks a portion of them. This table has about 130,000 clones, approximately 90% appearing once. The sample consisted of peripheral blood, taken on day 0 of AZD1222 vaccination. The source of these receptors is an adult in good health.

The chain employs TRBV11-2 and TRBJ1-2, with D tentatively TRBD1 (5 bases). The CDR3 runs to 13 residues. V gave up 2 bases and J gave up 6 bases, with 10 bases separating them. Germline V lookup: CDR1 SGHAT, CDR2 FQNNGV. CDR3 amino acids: CASSLQGMDGYTF. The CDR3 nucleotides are TGTGCCAGCAGCTTACAGGGAATGGATGGCTACACCTTC.

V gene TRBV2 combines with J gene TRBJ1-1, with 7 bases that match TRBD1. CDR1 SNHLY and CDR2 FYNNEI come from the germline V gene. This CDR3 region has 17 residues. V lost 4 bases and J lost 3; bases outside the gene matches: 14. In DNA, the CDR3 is TGTGCCAGCAGTGCAACAGAAACGGACAGGTACGACACTGAAGCTTTCTTT. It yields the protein CASSATETDRYDTEAFF. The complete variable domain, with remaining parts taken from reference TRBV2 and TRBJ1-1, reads EPEVTQTPSHQVTQMGQEVILRCVPISNHLYFYWYRQILGQKVEFLVSFYNNEISEKSEIFDDQFSVERPDGSNFTLKIRSTKLEDSAMYFCASSATETDRYDTEAFFGQGTRLTVV.

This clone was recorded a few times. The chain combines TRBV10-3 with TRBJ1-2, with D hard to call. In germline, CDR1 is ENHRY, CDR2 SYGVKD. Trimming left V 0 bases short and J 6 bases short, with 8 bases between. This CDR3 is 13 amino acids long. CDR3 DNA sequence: TGTGCCATCAGTGAGTCGATCAACGATGGCTACACCTTC. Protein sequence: CAISESINDGYTF.

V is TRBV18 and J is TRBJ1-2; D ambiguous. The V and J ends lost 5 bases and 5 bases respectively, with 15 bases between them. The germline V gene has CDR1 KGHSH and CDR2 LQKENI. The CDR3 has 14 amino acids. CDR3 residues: CASSTTREIYGYTF. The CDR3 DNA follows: TGTGCCAGCTCAACGACTCGAGAGATTTATGGCTACACCTTC.

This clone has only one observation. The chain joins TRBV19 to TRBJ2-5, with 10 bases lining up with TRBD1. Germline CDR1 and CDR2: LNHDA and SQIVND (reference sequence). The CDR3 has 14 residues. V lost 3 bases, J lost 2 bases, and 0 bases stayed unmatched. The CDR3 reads CASSMDRGQETQYF. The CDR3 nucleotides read TGTGCCAGTAGTATGGACAGGGGGCAAGAGACCCAGTACTTC. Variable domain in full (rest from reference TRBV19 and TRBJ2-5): DGGITQSPKYLFRKEGQNVTLSCEQNLNHDAMYWYRQDPGQGLRLIYYSQIVNDFQKGDIAEGYSVSREKKESFPLTVTSAQKNPTAFYLCASSMDRGQETQYFGPGTRLLVL.

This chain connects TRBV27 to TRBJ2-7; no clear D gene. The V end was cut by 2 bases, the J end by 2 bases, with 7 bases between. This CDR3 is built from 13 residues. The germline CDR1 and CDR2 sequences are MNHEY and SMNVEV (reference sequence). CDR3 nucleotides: TGTGCCAGCAGTTTAAGGAGCACCTACGAGCAGTACTTC. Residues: CASSLRSTYEQYF.

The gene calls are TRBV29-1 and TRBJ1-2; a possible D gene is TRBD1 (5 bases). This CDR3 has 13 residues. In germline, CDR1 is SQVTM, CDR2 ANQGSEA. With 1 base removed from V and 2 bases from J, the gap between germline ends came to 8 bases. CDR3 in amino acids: CSVEVRGNYGYTF. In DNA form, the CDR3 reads TGCAGCGTTGAAGTGCGGGGGAACTATGGCTACACCTTC. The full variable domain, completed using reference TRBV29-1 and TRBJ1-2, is SAVISQKPSRDICQRGTSLTIQCQVDSQVTMMFWYRQQPGQSLTLIATANQGSEATYESGFVIDKFPISRPNLTFSTLTVSNMSPEDSSIYLCSVEVRGNYGYTFGSGTRLTVV.

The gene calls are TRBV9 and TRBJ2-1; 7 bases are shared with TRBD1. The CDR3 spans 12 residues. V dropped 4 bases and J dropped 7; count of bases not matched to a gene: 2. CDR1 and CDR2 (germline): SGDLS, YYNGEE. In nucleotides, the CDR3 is TGTGCCAGCAGCTCACAGGGGAATGAGCAGTTCTTC. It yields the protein CASSSQGNEQFF.

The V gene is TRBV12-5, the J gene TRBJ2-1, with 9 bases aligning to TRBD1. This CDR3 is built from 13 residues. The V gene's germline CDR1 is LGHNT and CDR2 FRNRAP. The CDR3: CAVRQGAYNEQFF. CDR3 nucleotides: TGTGCCGTGAGACAGGGGGCCTACAATGAGCAGTTCTTC.

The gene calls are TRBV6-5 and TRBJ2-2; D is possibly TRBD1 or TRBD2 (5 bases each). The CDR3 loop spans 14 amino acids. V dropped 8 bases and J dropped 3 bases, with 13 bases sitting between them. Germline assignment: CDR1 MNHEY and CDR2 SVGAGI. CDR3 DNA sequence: TGTGCCAGCTGCCTACGGGGCGACACCGGGGAGCTGTTTTTT. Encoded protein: CASCLRGDTGELFF.

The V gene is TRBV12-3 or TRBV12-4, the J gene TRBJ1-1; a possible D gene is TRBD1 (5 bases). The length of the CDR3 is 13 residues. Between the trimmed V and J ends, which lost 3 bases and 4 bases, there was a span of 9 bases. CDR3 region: CASSFRGVTEAFF. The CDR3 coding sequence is TGTGCCAGCAGTTTCCGAGGGGTCACTGAAGCTTTCTTT.

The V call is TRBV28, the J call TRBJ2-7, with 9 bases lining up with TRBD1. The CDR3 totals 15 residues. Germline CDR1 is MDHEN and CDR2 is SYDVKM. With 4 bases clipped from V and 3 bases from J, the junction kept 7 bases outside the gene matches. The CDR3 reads CASSSIPGQGYEQYF. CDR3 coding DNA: TGTGCCAGCAGTTCCATACCGGGACAGGGCTACGAGCAGTACTTC.